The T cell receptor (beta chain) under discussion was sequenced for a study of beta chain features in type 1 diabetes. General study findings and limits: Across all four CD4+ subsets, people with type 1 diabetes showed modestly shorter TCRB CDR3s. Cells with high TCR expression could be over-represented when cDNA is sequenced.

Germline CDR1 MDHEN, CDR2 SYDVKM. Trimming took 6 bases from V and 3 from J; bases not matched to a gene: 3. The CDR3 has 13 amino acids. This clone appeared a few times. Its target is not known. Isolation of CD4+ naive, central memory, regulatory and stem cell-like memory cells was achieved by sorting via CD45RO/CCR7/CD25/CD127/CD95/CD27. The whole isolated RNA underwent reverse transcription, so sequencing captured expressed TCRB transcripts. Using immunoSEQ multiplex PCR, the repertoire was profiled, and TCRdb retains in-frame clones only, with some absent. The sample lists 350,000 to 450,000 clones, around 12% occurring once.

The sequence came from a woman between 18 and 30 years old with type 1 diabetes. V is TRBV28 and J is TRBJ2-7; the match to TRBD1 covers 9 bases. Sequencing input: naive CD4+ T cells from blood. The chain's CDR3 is CASRPTGGYEQYF. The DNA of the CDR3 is TGTGCCAGCAGACCGACAGGGGGCTACGAGCAGTACTTC.